The 20 T cell receptor beta chains listed next were all sequenced from one sample in a study of T cells in women clearing cervical HPV infection. Method: immunoSEQ multiplex PCR; TCRdb's copy keeps in-frame clones and lacks some. The sample table sets out approximately 30,000 clones. The sequencing sample was made of blood buffy coat. All receptors derive from a woman between 18 and 70 years old with a cervical HPV16 infection that either progressed to CIN3+ or cleared (not recorded which).

Worth noting for this clone: Sequencing ends 3 residues short of the CDR3 end; the germline J gene provides the rest. The V gene is TRBV6-1, the J gene TRBJ1-6; 7 bases line up with TRBD1. This CDR3 contains 16 residues. Germline V CDR1 and CDR2: MNHNS, SASEGT. V was clipped by 2 bases and J by 10 bases; unmatched bases: 11. The CDR3 here is CASSEPLTGLRSPLHF. The CDR3 bases that were read are TGTGCCAGCAGTGAACCCCTGACAGGGTTAAGATCACCC.

Worth noting for this clone: The CDR3 end lies 3 residues beyond the end of the read and is filled in from the germline J gene. V usage is TRBV7-3 and J usage is TRBJ1-2, with TRBD1 matching 7 bases. The CDR3 loop spans 15 amino acids. The germline V gene has CDR1 SGHTA and CDR2 FQGTGA. The sequenced CDR3 bases are TGTGCCAGCAGCTTAGGGACAGCCGCTGGGGGAGGC. Residues: CASSLGTAAGGG. The CDR3 in full is CASSLGTAAGGGYTF.

Concerning this clone itself: Sequencing ends 3 residues short of the CDR3 end; the germline J gene provides the rest. This rearrangement joins TRBV5-6 to TRBJ2-1; tentative D call: TRBD2 (5 bases). CDR3 length equals 14 residues. Trimming took 5 bases from V and 4 from J, leaving 13 bases between them. The germline CDR1 and CDR2 sequences are SGHDT and YYEEEE. The DNA read from the CDR3 is TGTGCCAGCAGAACTAGTTCCATTTACAATGAG. Encoded protein: CASRTSSIYNE. The entire CDR3 sequence reads CASRTSSIYNEQFF.

Partial CDR3 DNA: TGCGCCAGCACCAATTTACCGACAGTCAGTAATAGGGAA. Translation: CASTNLPTVSNRE. The CDR3, in full, reads CASTNLPTVSNREAFF. The chain recombines TRBV5-1 with TRBJ1-1; D might be TRBD1 (5 bases). The read is 3 residues too short to cover the CDR3 end, so that end is filled in from the germline J gene. Per germline, CDR1 SGHRS and CDR2 YFSETQ. The CDR3 loop spans 16 amino acids.

Comments on this clone: The CDR3 extends 3 residues past the end of the read, so its final part is completed from the germline J gene. The chain employs TRBV12-3 or TRBV12-4 and TRBJ2-3; TRBD2 matches at 8 bases. The J segment lost 5 bases and the V segment lost 5 bases, leaving 12 bases of the junction unmatched. The CDR3 contains 16 residues. The CDR3 DNA, read in part, is TGTGCCAGCAGTCCGGGGGGGAGTGTTCAGTTAGATACG. Translated: CASSPGGSVQLDT. The whole CDR3 sequence is CASSPGGSVQLDTQYF.

A remark on this clone: The read stops 3 residues short of the end of the CDR3; the missing end is completed from the germline J gene. V and J are TRBV7-6 and TRBJ2-5, with D possibly being TRBD1 or TRBD2 (5 bases each). The CDR3 has 15 amino acids. From germline, CDR1 is SGHVS and CDR2 FNYEAQ. Trimming pared 1 base from V and 0 bases from J, leaving 9 bases between. Partial CDR3 DNA: TGTGCCAGCAGCTTAGGGCAGGGAGACCAAGAGACC. Protein: CASSLGQGDQET. The full CDR3 protein reads CASSLGQGDQETQYF.

Details on this clone: The sequence runs out 3 residues before the end of the CDR3; the remainder is reconstructed from the germline J gene. The chain couples TRBV7-6 to TRBJ1-4; D call uncertain. The germline V gene has CDR1 SGHVS and CDR2 FNYEAQ. CDR3 length: 15 residues. The V gene lost 1 base and the J gene lost 7 bases, with 13 bases spanning the gap. This CDR3 is CASSLETPSGEKLFF. The part of the CDR3 DNA that was read is TGTGCCAGCAGCTTAGAGACACCCTCTGGTGAAAAA.

Measured by frequency, this clone is medium-sized (0.01 to 0.1%). The read comes to an end 3 residues before the CDR3 does, leaving the germline J gene to fill in the end. The J gene is TRBJ1-2, the V gene TRBV19, with 8 bases that match TRBD1. V shed 2 bases and J 2 bases; nucleotides not matched to a gene: 7. From germline, CDR1 is LNHDA and CDR2 SQIVND (reference sequence). This CDR3 region has 16 residues. CDR3 DNA (partial): TGTGCCAGTAGTATAAGGTCAGGGGGCGACAACTATGGC. Translated: CASSIRSGGDNYG. The CDR3 reads in full as CASSIRSGGDNYGYTF.

Worth noting for this clone: Read coverage stops 3 residues before the CDR3 terminus; the germline J gene supplies the remainder. The rearrangement uses TRBV19 and TRBJ2-3, with D possibly matching TRBD1 (6 bases). CDR1 and CDR2 from the germline V gene are LNHDA and SQIVND (reference sequence). CDR3 length: 15 amino acids. The DNA read from the CDR3 is TGTGCCAGTAGTATATCCGGACAGCGCAATCAGCCG. This codes for CASSISGQRNQP. The full-length CDR3 reads as CASSISGQRNQPQYF.

Points on this clone: The read terminates 3 residues ahead of where the CDR3 ends, so the germline J gene completes it. This rearrangement joins TRBV5-1 to TRBJ2-1; TRBD2 matches 9 bases. CDR3 length: 15 amino acids. J was trimmed by 6 bases and V by 3 bases; bases with no gene match: 7. Germline loops: CDR1 SGHRS, CDR2 YFSETQ. Incomplete CDR3 DNA: TGCGCCAGCAGCTGGGGGGGCGGGGGGGCCAATGAG. Translated, it gives CASSWGGGGANE. The CDR3, in full, reads CASSWGGGGANEQFF. Full variable domain (remainder filled in from reference TRBV5-1 and TRBJ2-1): KAGVTQTPRYLIKTRGQQVTLSCSPISGHRSVSWYQQTPGQGLQFLFEYFSETQRNKGNFPGRFSGRQFSNSRSEMNVSTLELGDSALYLCASSWGGGGANEQFFGPGTRLTVL.

Turning to this clone: The read gets to within 3 residues of the CDR3 end, and the germline J gene fills in the rest. This chain joins TRBV19 and TRBJ2-3; 10 bases line up with TRBD2. The germline V gene encodes CDR1 LNHDA and CDR2 SQIVND (reference sequence). The CDR3 consists of 14 residues. The CDR3 bases that were read are TGTGCCAGTAGTAGTCTAGCGGGGGTTGAGACG. Protein sequence: CASSSLAGVET. The entire CDR3 protein is CASSSLAGVETQYF.

Points on this clone: A read error may account for a junction end that differs from germline. The read terminates 3 residues ahead of where the CDR3 ends, so the germline J gene completes it. The chain employs TRBV4-2 and TRBJ2-3; tentative D call: TRBD2 (6 bases). Germline V CDR1 and CDR2: LGHNA, YNFKEQ. CDR3 length equals 14 residues. The CDR3 here is CASRPGDPRGAQYF. The CDR3 bases that were read are TGCGCCAGCCGGCCGGGGGACCCACGCGGCGCG.

For this clone: The read comes to an end 3 residues before the CDR3 does, leaving the germline J gene to fill in the end. This chain uses TRBV19 with TRBJ2-1; no clear D gene. The V end lost 1 base, the J end lost 9 bases, and 13 bases lay between the germline ends. The CDR3 contains 14 residues. The germline V gene encodes CDR1 LNHDA and CDR2 SQIVND (reference sequence). CDR3 protein: CASSIAQINGEQFF. The CDR3 DNA, read in part, is TGTGCCAGTAGTATAGCGCAAATAAACGGTGAG. Together with reference TRBV19 and TRBJ2-1, the CDR3 gives the full variable domain: DGGITQSPKYLFRKEGQNVTLSCEQNLNHDAMYWYRQDPGQGLRLIYYSQIVNDFQKGDIAEGYSVSREKKESFPLTVTSAQKNPTAFYLCASSIAQINGEQFFGPGTRLTVL.

In the case of this clone: The read terminates 3 residues before the CDR3 end, so the remaining end is supplied by the germline J gene. The chain is built from TRBV20-1 and TRBJ2-3, with 8 bases identical to TRBD2. Germline lookup yields CDR1 DFQATT and CDR2 SNEGSKA (reference sequence). CDR3 length equals 13 residues. CDR3 loop: CSGLKAGEETQYF. The CDR3 bases that were read are TGCAGTGGCCTCAAAGCGGGGGAAGAGACG.

A note on this clone: The CDR3 end is not reached by the read, which stops 3 residues before it; the germline J gene fills it in. The rearrangement uses TRBV14 and TRBJ2-1; D gene uncertain. V shed 0 bases and J shed 4 bases, with 10 bases lying between them. CDR3 size: 15 residues. Germline CDR1 SGHDN, CDR2 FVKESK. Partial CDR3 DNA: TGTGCCAGCAGCCAAGATAGGGCAGAATACAATGAG. Translating it yields CASSQDRAEYNE. From start to end, the CDR3 is CASSQDRAEYNEQFF. Full variable domain (outside the CDR3, taken from reference TRBV14 and TRBJ2-1): EAGVTQFPSHSVIEKGQTVTLRCDPISGHDNLYWYRRVMGKEIKFLLHFVKESKQDESGMPNNRFLAERTGGTYSTLKVQPAELEDSGVYFCASSQDRAEYNEQFFGPGTRLTVL.

Points on this clone: Sequencing ends 3 residues short of the CDR3 end; the germline J gene provides the rest. The chain combines TRBV18 with TRBJ2-5; a weak D match, TRBD1 (5 bases). V was shortened by 0 bases and J by 3 bases, with 11 bases between the two germline ends. Germline V gene data show CDR1 as KGHSH and CDR2 as LQKENI. The CDR3 covers 15 residues. CDR3 in amino acids: CASSPPARVEETQYF. CDR3 bases read: TGTGCCAGCTCACCACCTGCCAGGGTAGAAGAGACC.

To note about this clone: The missing CDR3 end, 3 residues past where the read stops, is filled in from the germline J gene. This chain joins TRBV20-1 and TRBJ2-2, with D tentatively TRBD2 (6 bases). This CDR3 has 14 amino acids. V was cut by 1 base and J by 4 bases, with 10 bases left in between. Germline loops: CDR1 DFQATT, CDR2 SNEGSKA (reference sequence). The CDR3 DNA, read in part, is TGCAGTGCTAGAGTGGAGGGTAGCACCGGGGAG. This sequence encodes CSARVEGSTGE. The entire CDR3 protein reads CSARVEGSTGELFF.

Comment on this clone: The read stops 3 residues short of the end of the CDR3; the missing end is completed from the germline J gene. V gene TRBV6-2 or TRBV6-3 combines with J gene TRBJ2-1; D is perhaps TRBD1 or TRBD2 (5 bases each). The ends were cut back, 8 bases at V and 7 bases at J, with 12 bases in the middle. Per the germline V gene, CDR1 is MNHEY and CDR2 is SVGEGT. The CDR3 covers 12 residues. The CDR3 region is CASSPEGNEQFF. CDR3 bases read: TGTGCCAGCTCACCCGAGGGGAATGAG.

The CDR3 spells CAISESRDNSPLHF. CDR3 DNA, as far as it was read: TGTGCCATCAGTGAGTCGCGGGATAATTCACCC. The rearrangement joins TRBV10-3 to TRBJ1-6; no definite D call. Coverage ceases 3 residues before the CDR3 finishes, and the germline J gene fills in the end. CDR1 and CDR2 (germline): ENHRY, SYGVKD. This CDR3 is built from 14 residues. Trimming shortened V by 0 bases and J by 5 bases, and 5 bases separated the two germline ends.

About this clone itself: The read terminates 3 residues ahead of where the CDR3 ends, so the germline J gene completes it. The genes are TRBV20-1 and TRBJ2-3; no clear D gene. The CDR3 length is 13 residues. The ends were cut back, 3 bases at V and 2 bases at J, with 9 bases in the middle. Germline V gene data show CDR1 as DFQATT and CDR2 as SNEGSKA (reference sequence). CDR3 bases read: TGCAGTGCTAGGGCCCCAGACACAGATACG. It translates to CSARAPDTDT. The entire CDR3 sequence reads CSARAPDTDTQYF.